This T cell receptor beta chain was retrieved from a study of T-cell memory formation after mild COVID-19 (dated by TCRdb to the early 2020s). Regarding the study in general: TCR sequence clusters from the two donors were found to be largely donor specific. In a couple of donors, T-cell clones that expanded and contracted after mild COVID-19 were tracked by sequencing TCRalpha and TCRbeta repertoires over time. Two young, previously healthy adult volunteers made up the cohort, one male and one female.

Ficoll-Paque density gradient centrifugation was the method used to isolate PBMCs. Counted from cysteine to phenylalanine, this CDR3 has 13 amino acids. This entry keeps only the CDR3 DNA: 39 bases, framed from base 1. According to the germline V gene, CDR1 reads SGHTA and CDR2 reads FQGNSA. At the junction V is shortened by 5 bases and J by 6 bases, with 13 bases in between. The data were produced on an Illumina NovaSeq 6000. TCRalpha and TCRbeta cDNA libraries were built by 5'RACE with constant-segment primers, adding sample barcodes and unique molecular identifiers. Trizol reagent was used to extract RNA from every sample. Amplification of the libraries took two PCR steps, and the second step added a second sample barcode plus Illumina TruSeq adapters. Libraries were sequenced on an Illumina NovaSeq with 2 x 150 bp paired-end reads. The original methods were these. Reads were demultiplexed and collapsed into UMI-guided consensus sequences with migec v1.2.7. Using mixcr v2.1.11, UMI consensuses were aligned to TRA and TRB V and J templates and then assembled into clonotypes. Expanded or contracted clonotypes were those called significant by both edgeR and NoisET, with noise models trained on biological replicates. For edgeR calls, a false discovery rate-adjusted p below 0.01 and a log2 fold-change threshold of 1 were applied. As an exploratory analysis of dynamics, max-normalized trajectories of the 1000 most abundant clonotypes were examined by PCA with hierarchical clustering. Each responding clone was given a CD4 or CD8 phenotype based on the CD4+ and CD8+ repertoires, which had been sequenced separately. TCRdb ran its own pipeline on the public reads, namely fastp trimming at Q25 and MiXCR clone calling, and kept in-frame beta chains. Duplicate CDR3 protein sequences are folded into a single record with the most common DNA and genes. For this entry, the V and J calls and clone size follow TCRdb and not the study's own pipeline. This sample comprises about 170,000 distinct CDR3 sequences, approximately 13% of them detected only once. About 3.3% of the sample goes to the ten largest clones.

This clonotype showed up just a few times. The antigen this receptor binds is unknown. Base qualities were left out, and no much larger clone turns up one base away. General study outcomes and caveats: SARS-CoV-2 specificity was not confirmed for the second-wave clones peaking on day 37. Only two mild cases were covered in the study, and larger cohorts including severe cases with pre-infection samples were considered necessary. Contracting CD4+ clones were found mainly in CM and EM memory subsets, while CD8+ clones were enriched in EMRA. Clones contracting from day 15 to 85 had balanced CD4/CD8 phenotypes, while a second wave expanding from day 15 to 37 was biased towards CD4+. Some responding clones were detected in pre-infection memory, suggesting pre-existing cross-reactive memory T cells joined the SARS-CoV-2 response.

The sample taken for sequencing was PBMCs or a T cell subset sorted from them (not recorded which). The receptor comes from a man between 18 and 29 years old who had mild COVID-19 (a few samples of this study predate the infection). The sample titles of this study are shuffled in the database, so cell type and time point are left out; the donor was told from shared clones. This sequence uses TRBV7-2 and TRBJ2-5, with the identity of the D gene unclear. The CDR3 region: CASSPDWSQTQYF. The nucleotides are TGTGCCAGCAGCCCAGATTGGAGCCAGACCCAGTACTTC.